The source of this T cell receptor (beta chain) is a study of T cells in Graves' hyperthyroidism and ophthalmopathy. What was amplified from RNA transcripts were TCR beta CDR3 regions. First-round RT-PCR targeting the TCR CDR3 was performed with the HTBI primer set. TCRdb called the multiplex PCR reads again in MiXCR, with one record for every CDR3 protein. The sample yields about 500,000 distinct CDR3 sequences, about 16% seen once. Germline V gene lookup returns CDR1 DFQATT and CDR2 SNEGSKA (reference sequence). The CDR3 has 13 amino acids. V dropped 2 bases and J dropped 6 bases, with 12 bases sitting between them. The study's findings and limits: The authors' 13 V-J model separated ophthalmopathy from stable hyperthyroidism.

This clonotype was observed many times. The antigen is undetermined. J is TRBJ2-3 and V is TRBV20-1; D perhaps matches TRBD1 (5 bases). The clonotype comes from a woman aged 25-40 years with Graves' ophthalmopathy. The material sequenced was blood. The CDR3 sequence: CSARHQGLDTQYF. CDR3 DNA sequence: TGCAGTGCTAGACACCAGGGTCTGGATACGCAGTATTTT.